The present entry profiles one T cell receptor beta chain with its context. The antigen remains unidentified. This CDR3 is 15 amino acids long. The trim removed 0 bases at V and 4 bases at J, leaving 3 bases unmatched. Germline CDR1 is LNHNV and CDR2 is YYDKDF (reference sequence). This specimen comes from a study of T cell responses to AZD1222 COVID-19 vaccine. General study findings and limits: Spike regions recognized by vaccine-associated CD4 TCRs spanned the protein, led by 160-218 and 743-854.

Measured with immunoSEQ multiplex PCR; TCRdb has only the in-frame clones, and not every one. The sample contains 90,000 to 120,000 clones, about 93% of which appear only once. This clonotype was sampled from an adult who received the AZD1222 COVID-19 vaccine. Sample: peripheral blood, taken 28 days after the second AZD1222 dose. The V call is TRBV15, the J call TRBJ1-5; 7 positions match TRBD1. CDR3 amino acids: CATSRDTTGNQPQHF. As DNA, the CDR3 is TGTGCCACCAGCAGAGATACGACAGGGAATCAGCCCCAGCATTTT.